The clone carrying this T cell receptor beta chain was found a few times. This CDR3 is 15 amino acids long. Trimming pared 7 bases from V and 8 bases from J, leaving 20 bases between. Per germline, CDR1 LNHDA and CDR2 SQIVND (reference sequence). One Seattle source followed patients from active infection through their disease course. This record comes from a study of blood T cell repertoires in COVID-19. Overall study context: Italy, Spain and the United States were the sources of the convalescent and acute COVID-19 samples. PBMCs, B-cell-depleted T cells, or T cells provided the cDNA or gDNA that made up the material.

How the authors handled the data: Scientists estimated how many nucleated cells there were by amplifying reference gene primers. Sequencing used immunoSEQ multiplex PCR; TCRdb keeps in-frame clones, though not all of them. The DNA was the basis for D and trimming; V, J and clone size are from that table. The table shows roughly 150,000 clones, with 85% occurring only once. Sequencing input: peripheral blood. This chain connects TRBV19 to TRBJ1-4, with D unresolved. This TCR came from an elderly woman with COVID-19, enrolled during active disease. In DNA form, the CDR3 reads TGTGCCAGTAAACTAGGTGGCGGTATAGGCGAAAAACTGTTTTTT. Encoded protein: CASKLGGGIGEKLFF.